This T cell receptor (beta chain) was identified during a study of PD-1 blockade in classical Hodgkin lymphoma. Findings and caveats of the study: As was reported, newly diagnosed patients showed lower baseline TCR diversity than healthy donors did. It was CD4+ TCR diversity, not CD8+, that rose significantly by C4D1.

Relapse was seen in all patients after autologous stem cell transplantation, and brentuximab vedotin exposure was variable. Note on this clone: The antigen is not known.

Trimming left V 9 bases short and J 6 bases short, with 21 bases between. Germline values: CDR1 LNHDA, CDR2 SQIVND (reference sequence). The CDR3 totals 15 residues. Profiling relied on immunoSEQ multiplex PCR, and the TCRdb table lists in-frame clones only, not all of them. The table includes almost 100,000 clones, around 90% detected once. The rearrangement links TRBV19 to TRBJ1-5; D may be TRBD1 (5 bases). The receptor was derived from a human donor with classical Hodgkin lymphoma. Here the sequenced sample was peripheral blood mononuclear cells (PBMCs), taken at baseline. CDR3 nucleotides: TGTGCCAGAGGAACAAGGGGAGTGGTATTTCAGCCCCAGCATTTT. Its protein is CARGTRGVVFQPQHF.